The next 27 T cell receptor beta chains were all read from a single sample in a study of vaccination and CD4 T cells after COVID-19. Sequenced with the Oncomine TCR Beta short-read assay was DNA taken from cultured CD4+ T cells. TCRdb fed the PCR reads into MiXCR, producing one record per CDR3 protein. Among about 14,000 distinct CDR3 sequences listed, about 55% were seen once. Stated treatment: 10-day PBMC culture with coronavirus spike peptide pools or control peptides (ViraFEST assay). These receptors are not linked to any known antigen. The sample taken for sequencing was CD4+ T cells from blood, cultured in vitro. Source of these receptors: a human donor who had recovered from COVID-19.

The V gene is TRBV6-1, the J gene TRBJ1-5; 7 bases match TRBD1. Germline loops: CDR1 MNHNS, CDR2 SASEGT. J was trimmed by 9 bases and V by 5 bases; bases with no gene match: 10. The CDR3 has 14 residues. As DNA, the CDR3 is TGTGCCAGCAGTCCCGGGACAGCAGCCGGGCCCCAGCATTTT. This translates into CASSPGTAAGPQHF.

The chain carries TRBV4-3 and TRBJ2-6, with D possibly being TRBD2 (6 bases). V gave up 3 bases and J gave up 0 bases, with 21 bases separating them. Germline CDR1 and CDR2: LGHNA and YSLEER. The CDR3 extends over 20 amino acids. As DNA, the CDR3 is TGCGCCAGCAGCCAGGGTAATGAGGCGGGACGCTACTCTGGGGCCAACGTCCTGACTTTC. Translation gives CASSQGNEAGRYSGANVLTF.

There are a few counts of this clonotype. This chain uses TRBV11-2 with TRBJ2-2, with D perhaps matching TRBD1 (6 bases). V dropped 5 bases and J dropped 5 bases, with 15 bases sitting between them. The CDR3 contains 15 residues. Germline V gene sequence: CDR1 SGHAT, CDR2 FQNNGV. The CDR3 loop is CASSPPGARTGELFF. Here the CDR3 DNA reads TGTGCCAGCAGCCCCCCAGGGGCGCGGACCGGGGAGCTGTTTTTT. Combining the CDR3 with reference TRBV11-2 and TRBJ2-2 gives the whole variable domain EAGVAQSPRYKIIEKRQSVAFWCNPISGHATLYWYQQILGQGPKLLIQFQNNGVVDDSQLPKDRFSAERLKGVDSTLKIQPAKLEDSAVYLCASSPPGARTGELFFGEGSRLTVL.

The rearrangement links TRBV11-2 to TRBJ1-2; 12 nucleotides line up with TRBD1. The CDR3 spans 15 residues. Germline V gene data show CDR1 as SGHAT and CDR2 as FQNNGV. The junction had 9 bases not matched to a gene; V was cut back by 5 bases and J by 8 bases. The CDR3: CASSPWGQGAKGYTF. CDR3 coding DNA: TGTGCCAGCAGCCCCTGGGGACAGGGGGCTAAGGGCTACACCTTC.

The chain has TRBV19 and TRBJ2-1; D remains unclear. The CDR3 is 13 amino acids. Germline V gene sequence: CDR1 LNHDA, CDR2 SQIVND (reference sequence). V was clipped by 1 base and J by 7 bases, with 8 bases between them. CDR3 sequence reads: CASSIGPGNEQFF. CDR3 DNA: TGTGCCAGTAGTATAGGTCCAGGAAATGAGCAGTTCTTC.

This clonotype is a singleton in its sample. The chain links TRBV7-6 to TRBJ2-1; D is ambiguous. CDR3 size: 13 residues. V shed 1 base and J shed 5 bases, with 6 bases lying between them. CDR1 SGHVS and CDR2 FNYEAQ come from the germline V gene. In DNA, the CDR3 is TGTGCCAGCAGCTTAGGGCGTCACAATGAGCAGTTCTTC. Residues: CASSLGRHNEQFF.

The chain joins TRBV20-1 to TRBJ1-1; tentative D call: TRBD1 (6 bases). The V gene lost 6 bases and the J gene lost 5 bases, with 10 bases spanning the gap. The CDR3 extends over 11 amino acids. The V gene's germline CDR1 is DFQATT and CDR2 SNEGSKA (reference sequence). CDR3 DNA sequence: TGCAGTGCAGGGAGGGGGACTGAAGCTTTCTTT. Amino acids: CSAGRGTEAFF.

The chain combines TRBV7-8 with TRBJ2-7; 7 nucleotides match TRBD1. Germline CDR1 SGHVS, CDR2 FQNEAQ. The V and J ends lost 1 base and 4 bases, in that order; junction bases with no gene match: 7. There are 15 residues in the CDR3. CDR3 amino acids: CASSLESGGMYEQYF. DNA of the CDR3: TGTGCCAGCAGCTTAGAATCAGGGGGAATGTACGAGCAGTACTTC.

The J gene is TRBJ1-1, the V gene TRBV6-1; 8 bases agree with TRBD1. J gave up 4 bases and V 5 bases, and 3 bases lay outside the gene matches. The CDR3 extends over 13 amino acids. Germline V gives CDR1 MNHNS, CDR2 SASEGT. The CDR3 loop reads CASSKQGGTEAFF. For the CDR3, the DNA is TGTGCCAGCAGTAAACAGGGGGGCACTGAAGCTTTCTTT.

J is TRBJ1-2 and V is TRBV7-2; unclear D gene. The CDR3 runs 15 residues. Germline V gene sequence: CDR1 SGHTA, CDR2 FQGNSA. Trimming left V 2 bases short and J 0 bases short, with 10 bases between. The CDR3 DNA is TGTGCCAGCAGCTTAAAGTCTGGGACTAACTATGGCTACACCTTC. It yields the protein CASSLKSGTNYGYTF.

This rearrangement joins TRBV11-3 to TRBJ2-5, with a weak D call TRBD2 (6 bases). CDR3 length: 19 residues. The V and J ends lost 1 base and 0 bases respectively, with 21 bases between them. The V gene's germline CDR1 is SGHNT and CDR2 YENEEA. Here the CDR3 reads CASSLGGSLSLAHQETQYF. CDR3 nucleotide sequence: TGTGCCAGCAGCTTAGGAGGTTCGCTCTCTCTAGCGCACCAAGAGACCCAGTACTTC. The full variable domain, completed using reference TRBV11-3 and TRBJ2-5, is EAGVVQSPRYKIIEKKQPVAFWCNPISGHNTLYWYLQNLGQGPELLIRYENEEAVDDSQLPKDRFSAERLKGVDSTLKIQPAELGDSAVYLCASSLGGSLSLAHQETQYFGPGTRLLVL.

The chain combines TRBV12-3 or TRBV12-4 with TRBJ1-3; unclear D gene. V lost 8 bases and J 3 bases, leaving 8 bases between the germline ends. The length of the CDR3 is 12 residues. This CDR3 is CASPTDGNTIYF. CDR3 in DNA: TGTGCCAGCCCGACCGATGGAAACACCATATATTTT.

The chain combines TRBV20-1 with TRBJ2-5; TRBD1 aligns across 8 bases. V lost 0 bases, J lost 4 bases, and 7 bases stayed unmatched. Per germline, CDR1 DFQATT and CDR2 SNEGSKA (reference sequence). The CDR3 has 15 amino acids. CDR3 DNA: TGCAGTGCTAGAGATTCAGGGGGCGGAGGAGAGACCCAGTACTTC. Translation gives CSARDSGGGGETQYF.

V gene TRBV5-4 combines with J gene TRBJ1-1; possible D gene TRBD1, 6 bases. Trimming left V 0 bases short and J 1 base short, with 10 bases between. The CDR3 is 15 amino acids. CDR1 is SGHNT, CDR2 YYREEE, per germline (reference sequence). The CDR3 is CASSLAGGGNTEAFF. The DNA of the CDR3 is TGTGCCAGCAGCTTGGCCGGGGGCGGGAACACTGAAGCTTTCTTT.

This clonotype was seen once. The CDR3 DNA reads TGTGCCAGCAGCGCAAGCGCCACCGGGGAGCTGTTTTTT. It translates to CASSASATGELFF. The chain combines TRBV9 with TRBJ2-2; D call uncertain. The germline gives CDR1 SGDLS, CDR2 YYNGEE. This CDR3 comprises 13 residues. The V end lost 3 bases, the J end lost 4 bases, and 7 bases lay between the germline ends.

The V call is TRBV7-2, the J call TRBJ2-7; either TRBD1 or TRBD2 may fit D (5 bases each). Trimming took 5 bases from V and 2 from J, leaving 10 bases between them. The CDR3 runs 13 residues. Germline V gene data show CDR1 as SGHTA and CDR2 as FQGNSA. In nucleotides, the CDR3 is TGTGCCAGCAGCCGGGACGCAACCTACGAGCAGTACTTC. Translated, it gives CASSRDATYEQYF.

The CDR3 is CSASTVSGNTIYF. The CDR3 nucleotides are TGCAGTGCTTCGACGGTCTCTGGAAACACCATATATTTT. This sequence joins TRBV20-1 and TRBJ1-3, with no clear D. Germline assignment: CDR1 DFQATT and CDR2 SNEGSKA (reference sequence). V was trimmed by 5 bases and J by 0 bases, leaving 8 bases between them. This CDR3 is built from 13 residues.

This chain links TRBV18 with TRBJ2-7; D is possibly TRBD1 (6 bases). Trimming removed 0 bases from V and 2 bases from J, with 11 bases in between. This CDR3 has 15 amino acids. The germline V gene has CDR1 KGHSH and CDR2 LQKENI. CDR3 sequence: CASSPPGTGTYEQYF. In DNA, the CDR3 is TGTGCCAGCTCACCACCAGGAACAGGGACCTACGAGCAGTACTTC.

The rearrangement uses TRBV6-1 and TRBJ2-1; TRBD2 matches 8 bases. Germline V CDR1 and CDR2: MNHNS, SASEGT. Trimming at V came to 5 bases and at J to 12 bases, leaving 15 bases not matched to a gene. The CDR3 is 15 amino acids. Written as DNA, the CDR3 is TGTGCCAGCAGTCGCCCGGGACTAGTGGGAGTTTGGCAGTTCTTC. Protein sequence: CASSRPGLVGVWQFF.

This clonotype was detected only a few times. This chain uses TRBV6-2 or TRBV6-3 with TRBJ1-5; perhaps TRBD1 as D (5 bases). The V gene's germline CDR1 is MNHEY and CDR2 SVGEGT. The CDR3 extends over 15 amino acids. Trimming removed 7 bases from V and 3 bases from J, with 16 bases in between. CDR3 protein: CASNQGWGDNQPQHF. For the CDR3, the DNA is TGTGCCAGCAACCAAGGTTGGGGGGACAATCAGCCCCAGCATTTT.

This clonotype occurred a few times. This chain joins TRBV20-1 and TRBJ2-3, with 9 bases that match TRBD2. Germline values: CDR1 DFQATT, CDR2 SNEGSKA (reference sequence). With V trimmed by 5 bases and J by 2 bases, 11 bases remained unmatched. The CDR3 extends over 16 amino acids. CDR3 in amino acids: CSAPSRLAANTDTQYF. As DNA, the CDR3 is TGCAGTGCTCCGTCTCGACTAGCGGCGAACACAGATACGCAGTATTTT.

This chain links TRBV7-2 with TRBJ2-3; TRBD1 is a possible D gene (6 bases). V was clipped by 4 bases and J by 0 bases, with 11 bases between them. There are 15 residues in the CDR3. Looked up from germline, CDR1 is SGHTA and CDR2 is FQGNSA. Written as DNA, the CDR3 is TGTGCCAGCAGCTGGCTAGGGGGTAGCACAGATACGCAGTATTTT. It yields the protein CASSWLGGSTDTQYF.

The chain recombines TRBV6-1 with TRBJ2-6; D remains unclear. V lost 6 bases and J 3 bases, leaving 9 bases between the germline ends. CDR3 length equals 14 residues. CDR1 and CDR2 from the germline V gene are MNHNS and SASEGT. The CDR3 DNA reads TGTGCCAGCAGGCCGACGGGTGGGGCCAACGTCCTGACTTTC. Residues: CASRPTGGANVLTF.

The chain is built from TRBV7-9 and TRBJ2-1; possible D gene TRBD1, 6 bases. Trimming removed 1 base from V and 6 bases from J, with 10 bases in between. The CDR3 covers 14 residues. Germline V gene data show CDR1 as SEHNR and CDR2 as FQNEAQ (reference sequence). As DNA, the CDR3 is TGTGCCAGCAGCTTAGTGGCAGGGGTCAATGAGCAGTTCTTC. This translates into CASSLVAGVNEQFF.

By share of the sample, this clonotype is medium-sized. The J gene is TRBJ1-1, the V gene TRBV7-9; 7 bases map to TRBD1. The CDR3 is made up of 16 amino acids. Germline CDR1 reads SEHNR; CDR2 reads FQNEAQ (reference sequence). V dropped 5 bases and J dropped 2; count of bases not matched to a gene: 11. CDR3 region: CASSLAYRGRNTEAFF. DNA for the CDR3: TGTGCCAGCAGCCTTGCTTACAGGGGCCGAAACACTGAAGCTTTCTTT. The full variable domain, rest sourced from reference TRBV7-9 and TRBJ1-1, is DTGVSQNPRHKITKRGQNVTFRCDPISEHNRLYWYRQTLGQGPEFLTYFQNEAQLEKSRLLSDRFSAERPKGSFSTLEIQRTEQGDSAMYLCASSLAYRGRNTEAFFGQGTRLTVV.

The chain links TRBV6-2 or TRBV6-3 to TRBJ1-5; D is possibly TRBD1 (5 bases). Germline assignment: CDR1 MNHEY and CDR2 SVGEGT. The CDR3 is made up of 14 amino acids. V shed 2 bases and J shed 2 bases, with 7 bases lying between them. The CDR3 region is CASSYRGGNQPQHF. The CDR3 region has the DNA TGTGCCAGCAGTTACAGGGGCGGCAATCAGCCCCAGCATTTT.

The chain has TRBV19 and TRBJ2-7; 8 bases line up with TRBD1. This CDR3 spans 13 amino acids. The J segment lost 3 bases and the V segment lost 6 bases, leaving 4 bases of the junction unmatched. CDR1 and CDR2 from the germline V gene are LNHDA and SQIVND (reference sequence). CDR3 DNA: TGTGCCAGTAGCGTCGACAGGGGCTACGAGCAGTACTTC. Translating gives CASSVDRGYEQYF.